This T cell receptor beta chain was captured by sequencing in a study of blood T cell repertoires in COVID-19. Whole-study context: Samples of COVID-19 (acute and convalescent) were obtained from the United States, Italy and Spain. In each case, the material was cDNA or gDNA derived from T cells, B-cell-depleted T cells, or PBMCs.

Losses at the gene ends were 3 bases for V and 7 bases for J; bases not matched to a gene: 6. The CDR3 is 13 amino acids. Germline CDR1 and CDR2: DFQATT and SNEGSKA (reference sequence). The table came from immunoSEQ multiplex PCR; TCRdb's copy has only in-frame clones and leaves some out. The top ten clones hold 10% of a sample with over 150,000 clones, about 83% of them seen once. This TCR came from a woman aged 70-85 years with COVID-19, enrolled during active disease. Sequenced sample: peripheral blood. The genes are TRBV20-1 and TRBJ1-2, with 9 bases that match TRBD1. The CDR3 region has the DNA TGCAGTGCTAGTGGGACAGGGAAGGTTGGCTACACCTTC. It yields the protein CSASGTGKVGYTF.